This TCR beta chain was observed in a study of cytomegalovirus exposure and HLA in healthy donors. Study-level findings and limits: In a later analysis, at a false discovery rate of 0.05, over 15,000 TCR beta sequences matched HLA alleles. The dataset shows that most TCR sequences were rare, while some public TCRs occurred in many donors.

The PCR employed 60 Vbeta primers together with 13 Jbeta primers. Assay used: immunoSEQ multiplex PCR; TCRdb lists only in-frame clones, some missing. Found here are 68,000 or so clones; the top ten clones hold roughly 15%. CDR1 SGDLS and CDR2 YYNGEE come from the germline V gene. V gave up 2 bases and J gave up 0 bases, with 9 bases separating them. The CDR3 runs to 15 residues. The donors comprised healthy bone marrow donors. For this clone: The antigen remains unidentified.

The sample consisted of PBMCs. This sequence joins TRBV9 and TRBJ2-1; no clear D. This TCR came from a boy aged 10-17 years in good health and CMV-seronegative. CDR3 region: CASSVFGSSYNEQFF. In DNA form, the CDR3 reads TGTGCCAGCAGCGTTTTCGGTAGCTCCTACAATGAGCAGTTCTTC.